This T cell receptor (beta chain) was sequenced in a study of identical twins. Study conclusions and caveats: Excess low generation probability was seen in twin-shared out-of-frame alpha sequences. Sequences that were beta out-of-frame showed weaker excess twin sharing.

This clonotype showed up many times. What it binds is not known. MiXCR was run by TCRdb on the 5' RACE reads, yielding one entry per CDR3 protein. The table records under 300,000 distinct CDR3 sequences, around 15% of them present only once. The V gene lost 6 bases and the J gene lost 4 bases, with 24 bases spanning the gap. This CDR3 region has 16 residues. Looked up from germline, CDR1 is DFQATT and CDR2 is SNEGSKA (reference sequence). The material sequenced was memory (CD45RO+) T cells sorted from blood. This receptor was taken from a woman younger than 35 in good health. The chain joins TRBV20-1 to TRBJ2-5; D might be TRBD1 (5 bases). As DNA, the CDR3 is TGCAGTGCAATAGATCGTGAAAGGGGCGTTACAGAGACCCAGTACTTC. Amino acids: CSAIDRERGVTETQYF.